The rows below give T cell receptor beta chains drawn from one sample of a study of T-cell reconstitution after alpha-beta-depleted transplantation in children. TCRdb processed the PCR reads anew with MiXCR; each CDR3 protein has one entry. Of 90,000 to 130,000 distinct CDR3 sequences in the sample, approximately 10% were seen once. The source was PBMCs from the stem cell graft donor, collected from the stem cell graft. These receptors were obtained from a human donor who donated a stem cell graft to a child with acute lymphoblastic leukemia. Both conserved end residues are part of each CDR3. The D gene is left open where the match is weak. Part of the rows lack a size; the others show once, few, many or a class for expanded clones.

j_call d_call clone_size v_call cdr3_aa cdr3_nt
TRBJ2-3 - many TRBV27 CASSLGQGSDTQYF TGTGCCAGCAGTTTAGGCCAGGGGTCAGATACGCAGTATTTT
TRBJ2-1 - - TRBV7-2 CASSLQGGMDEQFF TGTGCCAGCAGCTTACAGGGGGGCATGGATGAGCAGTTCTTC
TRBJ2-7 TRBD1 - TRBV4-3 CASSLRDRGAYEQYF TGCGCCAGCAGCCTCCGGGACAGGGGAGCCTACGAGCAGTACTTC
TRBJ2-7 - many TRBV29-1 CSAQTGIGYEQYF TGCAGCGCACAGACAGGAATAGGCTACGAGCAGTACTTC
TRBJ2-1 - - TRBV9 CASSVDADRAPKDNNEQFF TGTGCCAGCAGCGTAGATGCGGATCGGGCGCCCAAAGACAACAATGAGCAGTTCTTC
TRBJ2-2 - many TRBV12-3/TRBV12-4 CASSTALGGLITGELFF TGTGCCAGCAGTACTGCGTTAGGAGGACTCATCACCGGGGAGCTGTTTTTT
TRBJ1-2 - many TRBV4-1 CASSQDGAGYTF TGCGCCAGCAGCCAAGATGGGGCTGGCTACACCTTC
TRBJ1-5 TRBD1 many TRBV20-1 CSASWDRGPQPQHF TGCAGTGCTAGCTGGGACAGGGGGCCCCAGCCCCAGCATTTT
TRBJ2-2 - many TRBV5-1 CASSPDRVSVPGELFF TGCGCCAGCAGCCCGGACAGAGTGTCTGTCCCCGGGGAGCTGTTTTTT
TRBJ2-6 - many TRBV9 CASSVAGGANVLTF TGTGCCAGCAGCGTAGCGGGAGGGGCCAACGTCCTGACTTTC
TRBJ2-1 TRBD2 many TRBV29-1 CSVGSPGGPSNEQFF TGCAGCGTTGGCAGTCCGGGAGGGCCGTCCAATGAGCAGTTCTTC
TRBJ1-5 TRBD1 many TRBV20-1 CSARGTVNQPQHF TGCAGTGCTAGGGGGACAGTCAATCAGCCCCAGCATTTT
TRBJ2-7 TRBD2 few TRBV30 CAWSGGGREQYF TGTGCCTGGAGTGGGGGGGGTAGGGAGCAGTACTTC
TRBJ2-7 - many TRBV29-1 CSVKTGNYDEQYF TGCAGCGTCAAGACAGGTAATTACGACGAGCAGTACTTC
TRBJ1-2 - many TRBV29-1 CSVDDSGVRYTF TGCAGCGTTGACGACTCGGGGGTTAGGTACACCTTC
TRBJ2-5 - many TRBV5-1 CASSSGWETQYF TGCGCCAGCAGCTCGGGGTGGGAGACCCAGTACTTC
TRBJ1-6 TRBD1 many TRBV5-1 CASSGQVNNSPLHF TGCGCCAGCAGTGGACAGGTCAATAATTCACCCCTCCACTTT
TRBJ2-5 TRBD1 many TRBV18 CASSPLGQGTETQYF TGTGCCAGCTCACCACTGGGACAGGGGACAGAGACCCAGTACTTC
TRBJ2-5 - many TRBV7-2 CASSAVGGEETQYF TGTGCCAGCAGCGCAGTAGGGGGTGAAGAGACCCAGTACTTC
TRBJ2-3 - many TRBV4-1 CASSHDTDTQYF TGCGCCAGCAGCCACGACACAGATACGCAGTATTTT
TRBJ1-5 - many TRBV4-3 CASSQIRQPNQPQHF TGCGCCAGCAGCCAAATTAGACAGCCTAATCAGCCCCAGCATTTT
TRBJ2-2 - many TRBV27 CASSSSNVNTGELFF TGTGCCAGCAGTTCGTCGAATGTAAACACCGGGGAGCTGTTTTTT